This T cell receptor (beta chain) was observed in a study of identical twins. TCRdb used MiXCR to reprocess the 5' RACE reads, holding one entry per CDR3 protein. The sample shows approximately 230,000 distinct CDR3 sequences, 5.5% to 7.5% of them seen only once. V was cut by 0 bases and J by 0 bases, with 9 bases left in between. CDR1 DFQATT and CDR2 SNEGSKA come from the germline V gene (reference sequence). The CDR3 totals 14 residues. A further study also used this sample, focusing on T cells expressing NK-cell markers.

The sequence was obtained from a woman under 30 in good health. The J gene is TRBJ2-7, the V gene TRBV20-1; the D is unclear. The material sequenced was CD8+ T cells sorted from blood. CDR3: CSARDRTSSYEQYF. The CDR3 nucleotides read TGCAGTGCTAGAGACAGGACGAGCTCCTACGAGCAGTACTTC.